This TCR beta chain originates from a study of T cell changes during pregnancy in multiple sclerosis. This clone was observed a single time. Other DNA sequences of this sample code for an identical CDR3. Between the trimmed V and J ends, which lost 2 bases and 3 bases, there was a span of 6 bases. The germline V gene encodes CDR1 MNHEY and CDR2 SVGAGI. The length of the CDR3 is 13 residues. Generated by immunoSEQ multiplex PCR, the TCRdb table keeps only in-frame clones and is missing some. The sample lists approximately 60,000 clones; around nine tenths were seen once. This sequence joins TRBV6-5 and TRBJ2-3; D gene ambiguous. The receptor comes from a human donor whose cells served as feeder cells for cultures in a pregnancy study. The sequencing input was peripheral blood from another person, used as feeder cells. Here the CDR3 reads CASSYPGTDTQYF. In DNA form, the CDR3 reads TGTGCCAGCAGTTACCCCGGTACAGATACGCAGTATTTT.